A single sample gave rise to the 15 T cell receptor beta chains below, sequenced in a study of regulatory T cells in long-lasting Graves disease. Construction of TCR beta libraries relied on iRepertoire HTBI primers and on Arm-PCR targeting CDR3 regions. TCRdb reanalysed the multiplex PCR reads using MiXCR and keeps one entry per CDR3 protein. In the table there are about 660,000 distinct CDR3 sequences, 30% of which are singletons. Noted time point: persistent/refractory GD, antithyroid drugs over 5 years with positive TRAb. PBMC-derived RNA was used for the TCR library. This sample comprised peripheral blood mononuclear cells (PBMCs), obtained when the disease was refractory, from a patient treated with antithyroid drugs. The receptors stem from a female donor with Graves disease.

A few counts support this clonotype. This chain uses TRBV4-1 with TRBJ1-4, with D possibly matching TRBD1 (5 bases). Per the germline V gene, CDR1 is MGHRA and CDR2 is YSYEKL. The CDR3 has 15 amino acids. Trimming cost V 2 bases and J 0 bases, with 7 bases left between them. In DNA, the CDR3 is TGCGCCAGCAGCCAAACGACAGCAACTAATGAAAAACTGTTTTTT. It is translated as CASSQTTATNEKLFF.

This clonotype was recorded a few times. The chain uses TRBV5-1 and TRBJ2-2; 7 nucleotides align to TRBD1. The germline CDR1 and CDR2 sequences are SGHRS and YFSETQ. The CDR3 consists of 14 residues. V shed 5 bases and J 6 bases; nucleotides not matched to a gene: 7. The CDR3 loop reads CASSEGARAGELFF. DNA of the CDR3: TGCGCCAGCAGTGAGGGGGCGAGGGCCGGGGAGCTGTTTTTT. The full variable domain, rest sourced from reference TRBV5-1 and TRBJ2-2, is KAGVTQTPRYLIKTRGQQVTLSCSPISGHRSVSWYQQTPGQGLQFLFEYFSETQRNKGNFPGRFSGRQFSNSRSEMNVSTLELGDSALYLCASSEGARAGELFFGEGSRLTVL.

Ten or more counts support this clonotype. V usage is TRBV27 and J usage is TRBJ1-1, with TRBD1 matching 7 bases. The germline CDR1 and CDR2 sequences are MNHEY and SMNVEV (reference sequence). V trimming: 7 bases; J trimming: 5 bases; junction bases outside the gene matches: 13. This CDR3 is 15 amino acids long. The CDR3 spells CASKRPYRGETEAFF. The CDR3 DNA reads as TGTGCCAGCAAGCGACCTTACAGGGGAGAAACTGAAGCTTTCTTT.

There are a few counts of this clonotype. The gene calls are TRBV28 and TRBJ2-4, with D unclear. The CDR3 has 14 amino acids. V dropped 5 bases and J dropped 13 bases, with 21 bases sitting between them. Germline CDR1 reads MDHEN; CDR2 reads SYDVKM. The CDR3 DNA sequence: TGTGCCAGCAGTCTCACTCGGCCCTCAGCCCACCAGTACTTC. Translated: CASSLTRPSAHQYF.

This clonotype was seen more than once but under ten times. V is TRBV20-1 and J is TRBJ1-1; D gene uncertain. This CDR3 is built from 12 residues. Per the germline V gene, CDR1 is DFQATT and CDR2 is SNEGSKA (reference sequence). The CDR3 nucleotides are TGCAGCATAAAACCGGGTAACACTGAAGCTTTCTTT. Protein product: CSIKPGNTEAFF.

This clonotype was observed once. CDR3 sequence (DNA): TGTGCCAGCAGCTTGGTCCTAGCGGGAGGCGGAGAGACCCAGTACTTC. This gives the protein CASSLVLAGGGETQYF. The chain uses TRBV5-4 and TRBJ2-5, with 11 bases fitting TRBD2. J was trimmed by 4 bases and V by 0 bases; bases with no gene match: 5. The CDR3 spans 16 residues. Germline CDR1 reads SGHNT; CDR2 reads YYREEE (reference sequence).

The rearrangement joins TRBV18 to TRBJ2-6, with D hard to call. V lost 3 bases, J lost 0 bases, and 6 bases lay in between. CDR3 length: 15 amino acids. Germline V gives CDR1 KGHSH, CDR2 LQKENI. The CDR3 sequence: CASSPSRSGANVLTF. CDR3 coding DNA: TGTGCCAGCTCACCTTCCCGCTCTGGGGCCAACGTCCTGACTTTC.

This chain links TRBV5-1 with TRBJ1-1; D uncertain. CDR1 and CDR2 from the germline V gene are SGHRS and YFSETQ. CDR3 length: 13 amino acids. V was clipped by 5 bases and J by 4 bases, with 12 bases between them. The CDR3 DNA reads TGCGCCAGCAGTATTTCATGGGGCACTGAAGCTTTCTTT. Amino acid sequence: CASSISWGTEAFF.

The chain links TRBV18 to TRBJ1-2; no clear D. The V gene lost 4 bases and the J gene lost 2 bases, with 11 bases spanning the gap. The CDR3 spans 14 residues. Germline values: CDR1 KGHSH, CDR2 LQKENI. The CDR3: CASSRASDNYGYTF. The CDR3 nucleotides read TGTGCCAGCTCACGAGCTTCGGACAACTATGGCTACACCTTC. The full variable domain, with the rest looked up from reference TRBV18 and TRBJ1-2, is NAGVMQNPRHLVRRRGQEARLRCSPMKGHSHVYWYRQLPEEGLKFMVYLQKENIIDESGMPKERFSAEFPKEGPSILRIQQVVRGDSAAYFCASSRASDNYGYTFGSGTRLTVV.

This clonotype was seen more than once but under ten times. The chain couples TRBV20-1 to TRBJ2-7; the D gene could be TRBD1 or TRBD2 (5 bases each). The CDR3 has 15 residues. Germline CDR1 DFQATT, CDR2 SNEGSKA (reference sequence). With 6 bases removed from V and 3 bases from J, the gap between germline ends came to 21 bases. The CDR3 protein is CSARPSGAAFYEQYF. The CDR3, as DNA: TGCAGTGCAAGACCATCCGGGGCGGCATTCTACGAGCAGTACTTC.

J is TRBJ1-6 and V is TRBV30, with D unresolved. Germline V lookup: CDR1 GTSNPN, CDR2 SVGIG (reference sequence). This CDR3 region has 13 residues. V dropped 3 bases and J dropped 2 bases, with 5 bases sitting between them. CDR3 bases: TGTGCCTGGAGGTACCCCTATAATTCACCCCTCCACTTT. Translation gives CAWRYPYNSPLHF.

The rearrangement uses TRBV6-9 and TRBJ2-7; a weak D match, TRBD1 (5 bases). CDR1 is MNHGY, CDR2 SVAAGI, per germline. The CDR3 contains 14 residues. V lost 3 bases, J lost 2 bases, and 11 bases lay in between. The CDR3 nucleotides are TGTGCCAGCAGTTACACCGACAGTGCCTACGAGCAGTACTTC. Amino acids: CASSYTDSAYEQYF.

At least ten counts were recorded for this clonotype. The chain is built from TRBV12-3 or TRBV12-4 and TRBJ2-5; D gene unclear. The CDR3 sequence is 12 residues long. Trimming pared 5 bases from V and 5 bases from J, leaving 9 bases between. CDR3 amino acids: CASSNTRETQYF. CDR3 DNA sequence: TGTGCCAGCAGTAATACCCGTGAGACCCAGTACTTC.

The chain is built from TRBV20-1 and TRBJ2-7; D ambiguous. The CDR3 runs to 13 residues. The V gene lost 2 bases and the J gene lost 2 bases, with 10 bases spanning the gap. From germline, CDR1 is DFQATT and CDR2 SNEGSKA (reference sequence). CDR3 loop: CSARSVRTYEQYF. The CDR3 bases are TGCAGTGCTAGATCGGTTAGAACCTACGAGCAGTACTTC.

This clonotype turned up a few times. The V call is TRBV9, the J call TRBJ2-2; D gene ambiguous. This CDR3 has 15 amino acids. V was shortened by 0 bases and J by 2 bases, with 8 bases between the two germline ends. Germline V gene data show CDR1 as SGDLS and CDR2 as YYNGEE. The CDR3 region has the DNA TGTGCCAGCAGCGTAGCTGACAAAAACACCGGGGAGCTGTTTTTT. This translates into CASSVADKNTGELFF.